These 8 T cell receptor beta chains were all obtained from the same sample, sequenced in a study of cytomegalovirus exposure and HLA in healthy donors. PCR used 60 Vbeta primers and 13 Jbeta primers. Sequencing used immunoSEQ multiplex PCR; TCRdb keeps in-frame clones, though not all of them. Counted here are fewer than 200,000 clones, around 76% occurring once; the ten biggest clones make up roughly 1.9%. Sequencing was done on a sample of PBMCs. The receptors shown here come from a female donor in good health and CMV-seronegative.

The V gene is TRBV6-1, the J gene TRBJ1-5; D is ambiguous. V lost 7 bases to trimming and J lost 0 bases, with 7 bases between them. Per the germline V gene, CDR1 is MNHNS and CDR2 is SASEGT. The CDR3 spans 13 residues. Here the CDR3 reads CASTVFSNQPQHF. The CDR3 DNA is TGTGCCAGCACGGTGTTTAGCAATCAGCCCCAGCATTTT.

V is TRBV28 and J is TRBJ1-6; unclear D gene. The CDR3 is 13 amino acids. CDR1 MDHEN and CDR2 SYDVKM come from the germline V gene. The V end lost 9 bases, the J end lost 7 bases, and 13 bases lay between the germline ends. The CDR3 coding sequence is TGTGCCAGTCAGAACCTTCTCAATTCACCCCTCCACTTT. Residues: CASQNLLNSPLHF. The variable domain in full, completed from reference TRBV28 and TRBJ1-6, reads DVKVTQSSRYLVKRTGEKVFLECVQDMDHENMFWYRQDPGLGLRLIYFSYDVKMKEKGDIPEGYSVSREKKERFSLILESASTNQTSMYLCASQNLLNSPLHFGNGTRLTVT.

The chain carries TRBV5-5 and TRBJ1-2, with D possibly being TRBD1 (6 bases). This CDR3 has 14 residues. Germline assignment: CDR1 SGHKS and CDR2 YYEKEE (reference sequence). V was pared by 4 bases and J by 2 bases, with 12 bases between. The CDR3 DNA is TGTGCCAGCAGCACCTTAACAGGGAACTATGGCTACACCTTC. It yields the protein CASSTLTGNYGYTF.

The rearrangement links TRBV7-9 to TRBJ1-2; weak D call: TRBD1 (6 bases). V shed 1 base and J shed 4 bases, with 10 bases lying between them. CDR3 size: 14 residues. The germline CDR1 and CDR2 sequences are SEHNR and FQNEAQ (reference sequence). The CDR3 sequence: CASSLGTEFYGYTF. The CDR3 DNA follows: TGTGCCAGCAGCTTAGGGACAGAATTCTATGGCTACACCTTC. The whole variable domain, filled in from reference TRBV7-9 and TRBJ1-2, reads DTGVSQNPRHKITKRGQNVTFRCDPISEHNRLYWYRQTLGQGPEFLTYFQNEAQLEKSRLLSDRFSAERPKGSFSTLEIQRTEQGDSAMYLCASSLGTEFYGYTFGSGTRLTVV.

The rearrangement links TRBV7-9 to TRBJ2-7; 9 nucleotides match TRBD1. CDR1 is SEHNR, CDR2 FQNEAQ, per germline (reference sequence). The length of the CDR3 is 14 residues. Trimming at V came to 4 bases and at J to 5 bases, leaving 6 bases not matched to a gene. The CDR3 protein is CASSYPGQGHEQYF. The CDR3 coding sequence is TGTGCCAGCAGCTACCCGGGACAGGGTCACGAGCAGTACTTC.

This chain joins TRBV6-5 and TRBJ1-4; the D gene is possibly TRBD1 (6 bases). Germline CDR1 is MNHEY and CDR2 is SVGAGI. The CDR3 is made up of 16 amino acids. The ends were cut back, 0 bases at V and 10 bases at J, with 18 bases in the middle. Here the CDR3 reads CASSYSVERGMGKLFF. CDR3 coding DNA: TGTGCCAGCAGTTACTCCGTTGAGAGGGGGATGGGAAAACTGTTTTTT.

The table lists this clone with a count of one. V usage is TRBV27 and J usage is TRBJ1-2; unclear D gene. V lost 2 bases, J lost 5 bases, and 18 bases lay in between. The length of the CDR3 is 16 residues. Germline V gene sequence: CDR1 MNHEY, CDR2 SMNVEV (reference sequence). As DNA, the CDR3 is TGTGCCAGCAGTTTAGAGGGTCTCCCAAAGGGATATGGCTACACCTTC. Its protein product is CASSLEGLPKGYGYTF.

This clone appeared a single time. The chain combines TRBV5-1 with TRBJ2-5; the match to TRBD1 covers 7 bases. CDR1 and CDR2 from the germline V gene are SGHRS and YFSETQ. The V gene end was trimmed by 0 bases and the J gene end by 2 bases; junction bases not matched to a gene: 10. The length of the CDR3 is 17 residues. CDR3 in amino acids: CASSLGQGLSAQETQYF. CDR3 DNA: TGCGCCAGCAGCTTGGGACAGGGATTGTCCGCTCAAGAGACCCAGTACTTC.